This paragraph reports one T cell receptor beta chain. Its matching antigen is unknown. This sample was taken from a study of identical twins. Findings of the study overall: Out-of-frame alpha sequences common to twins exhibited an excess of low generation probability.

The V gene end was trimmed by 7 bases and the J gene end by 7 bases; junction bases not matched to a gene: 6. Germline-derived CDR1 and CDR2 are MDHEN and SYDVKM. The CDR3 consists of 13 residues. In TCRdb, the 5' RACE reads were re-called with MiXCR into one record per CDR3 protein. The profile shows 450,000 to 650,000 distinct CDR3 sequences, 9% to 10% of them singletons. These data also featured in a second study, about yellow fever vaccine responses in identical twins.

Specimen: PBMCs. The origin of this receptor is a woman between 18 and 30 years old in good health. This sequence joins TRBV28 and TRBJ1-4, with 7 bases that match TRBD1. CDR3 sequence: CASNTGAGEKLFF. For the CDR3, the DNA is TGTGCCAGCAACACAGGGGCTGGTGAAAAACTGTTTTTT.